A selection of T cell receptor beta chains follows, all from one sample in a study of blood T cell repertoires in COVID-19. Here immunoSEQ multiplex PCR was the method, and the copy in TCRdb shows in-frame clones only, minus some. The sample comprises about 88,000 clones, about nine tenths of which are singletons, and 15% rests with the top ten. Sequencing used peripheral blood. The receptors were sampled from a male donor with acute or convalescent COVID-19. CDR3s leave out the opening cysteine and the closing phenylalanine or tryptophan. Fields, in order: D gene, V gene, CDR3 protein. A D gene is named only where the DNA matches it firmly.

D: NA; V: TRBV7-3; CDR3: ASSLKGEGNTEAF
D: NA; V: TRBV11-2; CDR3: ASSLDMVAHEQY
D: TRBD2; V: TRBV9; CDR3: ASSVAAGSGTYTDTQY
D: NA; V: TRBV9; CDR3: ASSPRETSGNTIY
D: NA; V: TRBV30; CDR3: AWSVRQGGYEQY
D: TRBD1; V: TRBV20-1; CDR3: SAGTGGKLF
D: NA; V: TRBV6-5; CDR3: ASRSIRGGEKLF
D: TRBD2; V: TRBV27; CDR3: ASSSTSGAYNEQF
D: NA; V: TRBV19; CDR3: ASSKGVRYRDEQF
D: TRBD1; V: TRBV4-2; CDR3: ASSQDLDRVSYEQY
D: TRBD1; V: TRBV29-1; CDR3: SARDRLNTEAF
D: NA; V: TRBV6-5; CDR3: ASSYSPEETEQF
D: NA; V: TRBV11-2; CDR3: ASSLYGERGTEAF
D: TRBD2; V: TRBV7-3; CDR3: ASSLLGLAGNNEQF
D: NA; V: TRBV3-1/TRBV3-2; CDR3: ASIPGPGITGELF
D: NA; V: TRBV19; CDR3: ASSMGDGGHSPLH
D: TRBD2; V: TRBV6-2/TRBV6-3; CDR3: ASSYSGTSRYQETQY
D: NA; V: TRBV2; CDR3: ASTAGANSGANVLT
D: NA; V: TRBV5-4; CDR3: ASSPAGLWNTEAF
D: NA; V: TRBV7-9; CDR3: ASSLQASVNTEAF
D: TRBD1; V: TRBV29-1; CDR3: SVDQTGYTEAF
D: NA; V: TRBV2; CDR3: ASSGSMNTEAF
D: TRBD2; V: TRBV2; CDR3: ASSDWAGGPNEQF
D: NA; V: TRBV18; CDR3: ASSPWTDSNEKLF
D: TRBD2; V: TRBV12-3/TRBV12-4; CDR3: ASSLSGDNEQF
D: NA; V: TRBV5-5; CDR3: ASSLGQGRYEQY
D: TRBD1; V: TRBV30; CDR3: AWTTGSGNTIY
D: TRBD1; V: TRBV19; CDR3: ASKPLRPGTGDTGELF
D: TRBD1; V: TRBV2; CDR3: ASTPSTGGTGNTIY
D: TRBD1; V: TRBV2; CDR3: ASTGQGMTGELF
D: NA; V: TRBV9; CDR3: ASSVLSYGYT
D: TRBD1; V: TRBV7-8; CDR3: ASSGRTGDNSPLH
D: NA; V: TRBV3-1/TRBV3-2; CDR3: ASSQVSRGTEAF
D: TRBD1; V: TRBV19; CDR3: ASSSQTGESYEQY
D: NA; V: TRBV2; CDR3: ASGDSNQPQH
D: NA; V: TRBV30; CDR3: AWSPGPPNEQF
D: NA; V: TRBV5-1; CDR3: ASSFRTEEQF
D: TRBD2; V: TRBV19; CDR3: ASSTAAGRPDTQY
D: NA; V: TRBV18; CDR3: ASSPNAVEETQY
D: TRBD2; V: TRBV7-9; CDR3: ASSSTSGGITDTQY
D: TRBD2; V: TRBV5-1; CDR3: ASSLGAGGRSSYNEQF
D: NA; V: TRBV28; CDR3: ASRATEAF
D: NA; V: TRBV5-1; CDR3: ASSLGPPGSGNTIY
D: TRBD1; V: TRBV6-1; CDR3: ASSELGTGEEYGYT
D: NA; V: TRBV7-9; CDR3: ASSLGSSYNEQF
D: TRBD1; V: TRBV30; CDR3: AWGQGARDEQY